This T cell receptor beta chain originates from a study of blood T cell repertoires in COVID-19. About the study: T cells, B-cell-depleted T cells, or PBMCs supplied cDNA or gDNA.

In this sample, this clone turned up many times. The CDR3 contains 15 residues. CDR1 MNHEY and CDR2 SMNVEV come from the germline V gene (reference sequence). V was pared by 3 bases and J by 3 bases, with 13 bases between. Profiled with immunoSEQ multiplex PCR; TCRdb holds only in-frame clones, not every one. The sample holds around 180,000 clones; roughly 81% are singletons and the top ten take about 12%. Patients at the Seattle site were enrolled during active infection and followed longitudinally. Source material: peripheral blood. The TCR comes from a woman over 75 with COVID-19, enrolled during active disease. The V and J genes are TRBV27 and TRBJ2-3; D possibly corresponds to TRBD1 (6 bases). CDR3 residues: CASSFLGQGTDTQYF. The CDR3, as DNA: TGTGCCAGCAGTTTTCTGGGTCAGGGGACAGATACGCAGTATTTT.